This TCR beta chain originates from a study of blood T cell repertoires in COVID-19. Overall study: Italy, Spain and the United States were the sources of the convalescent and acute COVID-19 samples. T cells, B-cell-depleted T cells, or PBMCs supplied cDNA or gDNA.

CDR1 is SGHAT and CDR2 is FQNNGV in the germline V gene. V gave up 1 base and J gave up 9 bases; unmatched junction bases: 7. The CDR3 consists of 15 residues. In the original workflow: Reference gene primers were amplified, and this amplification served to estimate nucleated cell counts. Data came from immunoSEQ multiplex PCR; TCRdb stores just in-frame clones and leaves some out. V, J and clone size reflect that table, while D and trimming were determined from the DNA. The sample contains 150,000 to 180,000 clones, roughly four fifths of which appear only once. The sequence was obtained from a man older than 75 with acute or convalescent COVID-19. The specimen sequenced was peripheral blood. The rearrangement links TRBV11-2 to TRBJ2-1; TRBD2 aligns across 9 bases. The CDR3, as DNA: TGTGCCAGCAGCTTAGTTGGCGGGGGGGCAAGTGAGCAGTTCTTC. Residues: CASSLVGGGASEQFF. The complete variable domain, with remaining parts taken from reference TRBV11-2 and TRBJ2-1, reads EAGVAQSPRYKIIEKRQSVAFWCNPISGHATLYWYQQILGQGPKLLIQFQNNGVVDDSQLPKDRFSAERLKGVDSTLKIQPAKLEDSAVYLCASSLVGGGASEQFFGPGTRLTVL.